This T cell receptor (beta chain) derives from a study of T cells expressing NK-cell markers. Study details: The study drew TCR beta repertoires from sorted CD3+CD56+NKG2C+, CD3+CD56+NKG2C- and CD3+CD56-NKG2C+ T cells. Serological testing identified most of the eight sequenced donors as HCMV-seropositive and one as seronegative. Study-level points and caveats: Several donors likewise had their CD3+CD56-NKG2C+ fraction led by these clonotypes.

As concerns this clonotype: Antigen unknown.

Reprocessing the 5' RACE reads, TCRdb reports a single entry for every CDR3 protein and omits DNA. This sample's table has more than 400,000 distinct CDR3 sequences. The sequenced material came from blood T cells: a sorted CD56 or NKG2C T cell subset, CD4+ or CD8+ T cells, or bulk PBMC T cells (not recorded which). The sequence came from a woman between 18 and 69 years old in good health.

Here the CDR3 reads CASSGGLSTEAFF. The rearrangement joins TRBV6-6 to TRBJ1-1. This CDR3 has 13 residues. Germline loops: CDR1 MNHNY, CDR2 SVGAGI (reference sequence).